The 14 T cell receptor beta chains reported below all come from one sample, sequenced in a study of blood T cells in healthy people across ages. A second roughly 6 to 11 cycle PCR used barcoded and J-beta primers. TCRdb used MiXCR to reprocess the 5' RACE reads, holding one entry per CDR3 protein. The table shows hundreds of thousands of distinct CDR3 sequences, with roughly 26% occurring only once. The sample taken for sequencing was blood. These receptors all come from a woman of 80 years or more in good health.

This clonotype showed up just a few times. The V and J genes are TRBV28 and TRBJ1-5; TRBD1 aligns across 8 bases. V was clipped by 7 bases and J by 7 bases; unmatched bases: 15. This CDR3 has 16 amino acids. Germline V gene sequence: CDR1 MDHEN, CDR2 SYDVKM. CDR3 protein: CASIRTGGTGFQPQHF. CDR3 nucleotide sequence: TGTGCCAGCATCCGGACGGGGGGGACAGGTTTCCAGCCCCAGCATTTT.

The V gene is TRBV20-1, the J gene TRBJ2-3; TRBD1 or TRBD2 may be the D gene (5 bases each). CDR3 length equals 11 residues. The germline CDR1 and CDR2 sequences are DFQATT and SNEGSKA (reference sequence). The V and J ends lost 6 bases and 6 bases respectively, with 10 bases between them. The CDR3 nucleotides read TGCAGTGCCAAATGGGGGGATACGCAGTATTTT. This translates into CSAKWGDTQYF.

As for this clonotype: A much larger clone differs by one base, so this may be a read error. This rearrangement joins TRBV5-5 to TRBJ2-5; TRBD2 agrees at 15 bases. This CDR3 comprises 15 residues. The germline CDR1 and CDR2 sequences are SGHKS and YYEKEE (reference sequence). The CDR3 loop is CANSAGTSGGPQQYF. The CDR3 DNA sequence: TGTGCCAACAGCGCTGGGACTAGCGGGGGGCCTCAGCAGTACTTC.

Regarding this clonotype: This may stem from a read error, because a much larger clone lies one nucleotide away. CDR3 sequence reads: CASSPPSRNEQFF. The CDR3 nucleotides read TGTGCCAGCAGCCCGCCGTCTAGGAATGAGCAGTTCTTC. The J gene is TRBJ2-1, the V gene TRBV11-3, with no clear D. The germline CDR1 and CDR2 sequences are SGHNT and YENEEA. With 5 bases removed from V and 7 bases from J, the gap between germline ends came to 12 bases. The CDR3 runs 13 residues.

In its sample, this clonotype was seen a few times. The rearrangement uses TRBV19 and TRBJ2-7; 7 bases align to TRBD1. V gave up 4 bases and J gave up 3 bases; unmatched junction bases: 6. The germline V gene encodes CDR1 LNHDA and CDR2 SQIVND (reference sequence). CDR3 size: 14 residues. For the CDR3, the DNA is TGTGCCAGTAGTAGACAGGGCTTTGGCTACGAGCAGTACTTC. Translated: CASSRQGFGYEQYF.

J is TRBJ1-1 and V is TRBV10-3; weak D call: TRBD1 (5 bases). The CDR3 is made up of 16 amino acids. CDR1 is ENHRY and CDR2 is SYGVKD in the germline V gene. Trimming removed 2 bases at V and 1 base at J, with 14 bases between. DNA for the CDR3: TGTGCCATCAGTGAGCGGACGCACGGGGGGAACACTGAAGCTTTCTTT. It codes for CAISERTHGGNTEAFF.

This clonotype has a count of ten or more. The chain is built from TRBV5-1 and TRBJ2-3; 10 bases fit TRBD1. The germline V gene encodes CDR1 SGHRS and CDR2 YFSETQ. V shed 0 bases and J 1 base; nucleotides not matched to a gene: 2. This CDR3 comprises 16 residues. The CDR3 DNA sequence: TGCGCCAGCAGCTTGGGACAGGGGGCGGGCACAGATACGCAGTATTTT. It translates to CASSLGQGAGTDTQYF.

This clonotype was picked up many times. The chain employs TRBV7-9 and TRBJ2-7; a possible D gene is TRBD1 (5 bases). Trimming removed 2 bases at V and 3 bases at J, with 17 bases between. CDR3 length equals 16 residues. From germline, CDR1 is SEHNR and CDR2 FQNEAQ (reference sequence). CDR3 DNA sequence: TGTGCCAGCAGCTTATCCACAGGCGTACACTACTACGAGCAGTACTTC. It encodes CASSLSTGVHYYEQYF.

This clonotype was seen more than once but under ten times. The chain employs TRBV6-5 and TRBJ1-2, with TRBD1 identical over 7 bases. Trimming took 6 bases from V and 7 from J; bases not matched to a gene: 8. CDR3 length equals 13 residues. Per the germline V gene, CDR1 is MNHEY and CDR2 is SVGAGI. CDR3 nucleotides: TGTGCCAGCAGCTTCGACAGGGCGGTTGGCTACACCTTC. This gives the protein CASSFDRAVGYTF.

This clonotype was seen a few times. V usage is TRBV20-1 and J usage is TRBJ1-6, with a tentative D call TRBD1 (5 bases). Trimming stripped 1 base from V and 6 bases from J, with 25 bases between. Germline CDR1 reads DFQATT; CDR2 reads SNEGSKA (reference sequence). The CDR3 is 19 residues long. CDR3 in amino acids: CSARVDFGAATRLNSPLHF. The CDR3 DNA sequence: TGCAGTGCTAGAGTTGATTTTGGGGCCGCCACACGACTTAATTCACCCCTCCACTTT.

Ten or more counts support this clonotype. The chain links TRBV3-1 to TRBJ1-2, with TRBD1 as a possible D gene (5 bases). Looked up from germline, CDR1 is LGHDT and CDR2 is YNNKEL (reference sequence). The CDR3 covers 15 residues. The germline V and J ends were trimmed by 1 base and 5 bases, with 14 bases remaining between them. The CDR3 reads CASSQAGTELYGYTF. DNA of the CDR3: TGTGCCAGCAGCCAAGCCGGGACTGAGCTGTATGGCTACACCTTC.

At least ten counts were recorded for this clonotype. The chain links TRBV20-1 to TRBJ2-5; the D call may be TRBD1 or TRBD2 (6 bases each). Germline V CDR1 and CDR2: DFQATT, SNEGSKA (reference sequence). Trimming pared 5 bases from V and 0 bases from J, leaving 16 bases between. The CDR3 extends over 15 amino acids. The CDR3 is CSALLGGSYQETQYF. CDR3 in DNA: TGCAGTGCTTTACTGGGGGGCTCGTACCAAGAGACCCAGTACTTC.

This clonotype has ten or more counts. V is TRBV7-2 and J is TRBJ1-1, with 10 bases aligning to TRBD1. Per the germline V gene, CDR1 is SGHTA and CDR2 is FQGNSA. This CDR3 is built from 15 residues. The V segment lost 5 bases and the J segment 6 bases; nucleotides outside the gene matches: 9. The CDR3 DNA reads as TGTGCCAGCAGCCCTGACAGGGGGCGAAGGGCTGAAGCTTTCTTT. Amino acids: CASSPDRGRRAEAFF. The variable domain in full, with the rest retrieved from reference TRBV7-2 and TRBJ1-1, is GAGVSQSPSNKVTEKGKDVELRCDPISGHTALYWYRQSLGQGLEFLIYFQGNSAPDKSGLPSDRFSAERTGGSVSTLTIQRTQQEDSAVYLCASSPDRGRRAEAFFGQGTRLTVV.

Note on this clonotype: Being one base from a much bigger clone, this may be a read error. The CDR3 DNA reads TGTGCCAGCAGCTTATGGCAGGGTGAAGCTTTCTTT. The encoded protein is CASSLWQGEAFF. The chain employs TRBV7-9 and TRBJ1-1, with a possible D match to TRBD1 (5 bases). The CDR3 is 12 residues long. The germline gives CDR1 SEHNR, CDR2 FQNEAQ (reference sequence). The V end was cut by 2 bases, the J end by 7 bases, with 8 bases between.